The 17 T cell receptor beta chains presented below share a single source sample, sequenced in a study of a mutant IDH1 vaccine in newly diagnosed glioma. No cognate antigen is known for these TCRs. Assay used: immunoSEQ multiplex PCR; TCRdb lists only in-frame clones, some missing. This table has about 40,000 clones, about nine tenths appearing once. As to time point: week 5, during vaccination. One vaccine dose held 300 ug of mutant IDH1 20-mer peptide and came with topical imiquimod. This sample comprised PBMCs, obtained from a glioma patient whose treatment included an IDH1 peptide vaccine. The receptors were gathered from a man aged 45-65 years with glioma.

The CDR3 is CASSWQTNTGELFF. CDR3 in DNA: TGTGCCAGCAGCTGGCAGACTAACACCGGGGAGCTGTTTTTT. This chain joins TRBV7-8 and TRBJ2-2; no clear D gene. The V end was cut by 4 bases, the J end by 2 bases, with 8 bases between. The CDR3 sequence is 14 residues long. Germline V gene data show CDR1 as SGHVS and CDR2 as FQNEAQ.

The gene calls are TRBV6-5 and TRBJ2-7; 10 bases fit TRBD1. The CDR3 sequence is 15 residues long. Germline V lookup: CDR1 MNHEY, CDR2 SVGAGI. Losses at the gene ends were 5 bases for V and 5 bases for J; bases not matched to a gene: 9. DNA for the CDR3: TGTGCCAGCAGTCCCTCGCGGGACAGGGGCCACGAGCAGTACTTC. It yields the protein CASSPSRDRGHEQYF.

This clone was found once. The CDR3 here is CASSMREALGETQYF. CDR3 nucleotides: TGTGCCAGTAGTATGCGAGAGGCTTTGGGAGAGACCCAGTACTTC. The chain has TRBV19 and TRBJ2-5; D is uncertain. This CDR3 is built from 15 residues. Trimming pared 3 bases from V and 4 bases from J, leaving 15 bases between. Germline V gene data show CDR1 as LNHDA and CDR2 as SQIVND (reference sequence).

The gene calls are TRBV10-1 and TRBJ2-7, with TRBD1 identical over 8 bases. Germline CDR1 reads WNHNN; CDR2 reads SYGVQD (reference sequence). The CDR3 totals 15 residues. V lost 4 bases to trimming and J lost 4 bases; unmatched junction nucleotides: 9. CDR3 residues: CASSALTGAAYEQYF. The CDR3 nucleotides read TGCGCCAGCAGTGCCCTGACAGGGGCTGCGTACGAGCAGTACTTC.

The rearrangement joins TRBV5-5 to TRBJ2-2; maybe TRBD1 (6 bases). From germline, CDR1 is SGHKS and CDR2 YYEKEE (reference sequence). The CDR3 is 15 amino acids. The V end was cut by 3 bases, the J end by 1 base, with 10 bases between. This CDR3 reads CASSSGHLNTGELFF. CDR3 DNA: TGTGCCAGCAGCTCGGGACACCTGAACACCGGGGAGCTGTTTTTT.

The CDR3 DNA follows: TGTGCCAGCAGTGTCGACAGGGATCAGCCCCAGCATTTT. Protein: CASSVDRDQPQHF. The chain employs TRBV6-4 and TRBJ1-5; 7 bases match TRBD1. CDR1 and CDR2 (germline): MRHNA, SNTAGT. The CDR3 runs to 13 residues. The V segment lost 4 bases and the J segment 5 bases; nucleotides outside the gene matches: 2.

The rearrangement joins TRBV5-1 to TRBJ2-2; 11 bases fit TRBD1. Per the germline V gene, CDR1 is SGHRS and CDR2 is YFSETQ. The CDR3 is 16 amino acids. The V segment lost 0 bases and the J segment 5 bases; nucleotides outside the gene matches: 3. The DNA of the CDR3 is TGCGCCAGCAGCTTGGGGACAGGGGGCCGGACCGGGGAGCTGTTTTTT. Translation gives CASSLGTGGRTGELFF.

The rearrangement links TRBV4-3 to TRBJ1-5; D is uncertain. Germline V lookup: CDR1 LGHNA, CDR2 YSLEER. Between the trimmed V and J ends, which lost 0 bases and 3 bases, there was a span of 9 bases. This CDR3 has 15 amino acids. CDR3 amino acids: CASSQDSSFNQPQHF. The CDR3 region has the DNA TGCGCCAGCAGCCAAGACAGTAGCTTCAATCAGCCCCAGCATTTT.

The chain recombines TRBV7-9 with TRBJ1-2; 8 nucleotides match TRBD1. J was trimmed by 6 bases and V by 5 bases; bases with no gene match: 5. The CDR3 is made up of 13 amino acids. Germline V gene sequence: CDR1 SEHNR, CDR2 FQNEAQ (reference sequence). The CDR3 spells CASSRTGMDGYTF. The CDR3 DNA reads TGTGCCAGCAGCAGGACAGGGATGGATGGCTACACCTTC. The complete variable domain, with remaining parts taken from reference TRBV7-9 and TRBJ1-2, reads DTGVSQNPRHKITKRGQNVTFRCDPISEHNRLYWYRQTLGQGPEFLTYFQNEAQLEKSRLLSDRFSAERPKGSFSTLEIQRTEQGDSAMYLCASSRTGMDGYTFGSGTRLTVV.

As concerns this clone: An end of the junction differs from the germline gene, which may be a read error. The chain is built from TRBV11-2 and TRBJ2-2, with 12 nucleotides matching TRBD2. CDR1 SGHAT and CDR2 FQNNGV come from the germline V gene. The CDR3 has 20 amino acids. The CDR3 loop is CASSLEPLRLAGDKHRGAVF. The CDR3 DNA reads TGTGCCAGCAGCTTAGAACCGCTGAGACTAGCGGGAGATAAACACCGGGGAGCTGTTTTT.

This chain connects TRBV6-5 to TRBJ2-1, with 8 bases fitting TRBD2. V gave up 2 bases and J gave up 2 bases; unmatched junction bases: 5. The CDR3 covers 16 residues. CDR1 is MNHEY, CDR2 SVGAGI, per germline. This CDR3 is CASSYLGSGAYNEQFF. The DNA of the CDR3 is TGTGCCAGCAGTTACCTGGGTAGCGGGGCCTACAATGAGCAGTTCTTC.

V and J are TRBV5-1 and TRBJ2-4, with 9 bases fitting TRBD2. Per the germline V gene, CDR1 is SGHRS and CDR2 is YFSETQ. CDR3 length equals 18 residues. V lost 2 bases, J lost 1 base, and 10 bases stayed unmatched. CDR3 amino acids: CASSLSSGASRAKNIQYF. DNA for the CDR3: TGCGCCAGCAGCTTATCTAGCGGGGCCTCAAGGGCCAAAAACATTCAGTACTTC.

V is TRBV6-6 and J is TRBJ2-1; maybe TRBD2 (6 bases). The V end lost 5 bases, the J end lost 6 bases, and 14 bases lay between the germline ends. The CDR3 has 14 residues. CDR1 and CDR2 (germline): MNHNY, SVGAGI (reference sequence). Here the CDR3 DNA reads TGTGCCAGCAGTACCTCGGTAGCGGCCAATGAGCAGTTCTTC. This codes for CASSTSVAANEQFF.

The chain links TRBV4-2 to TRBJ2-5; 7 nucleotides match TRBD1. Germline CDR1 and CDR2: LGHNA and YNFKEQ. This CDR3 contains 13 residues. V was pared by 0 bases and J by 13 bases, with 8 bases of the junction left unmatched. The CDR3 nucleotides are TGTGCCAGCAGCCAAGATAAGGGGGCCCCGGGGTACTTC. It specifies CASSQDKGAPGYF.

CDR3 region: CASSPRDRGEGYTF. Here the CDR3 DNA reads TGCGCCAGCAGCCCCCGGGACAGGGGAGAGGGCTACACCTTC. This chain joins TRBV4-1 and TRBJ1-2, with 10 bases lining up with TRBD1. V was pared by 4 bases and J by 8 bases, with 7 bases of the junction left unmatched. The germline gives CDR1 MGHRA, CDR2 YSYEKL. This CDR3 is 14 amino acids long.

The genes are TRBV9 and TRBJ1-2, with D hard to call. CDR3 length: 14 amino acids. V dropped 0 bases and J dropped 4 bases, with 10 bases sitting between them. The germline V gene encodes CDR1 SGDLS and CDR2 YYNGEE. The CDR3 loop reads CASSVEDGLYGYTF. As DNA, the CDR3 is TGTGCCAGCAGCGTAGAAGACGGGCTCTATGGCTACACCTTC.

The gene calls are TRBV10-1 and TRBJ2-1, with 8 bases fitting TRBD2. CDR3 length: 16 residues. Germline V gene sequence: CDR1 WNHNN, CDR2 SYGVQD (reference sequence). Germline trimming cut 6 bases from V and 5 bases from J; bases unmatched to any gene: 12. CDR3 sequence reads: CASSASVGAGDNEQFF. CDR3 nucleotides: TGCGCCAGCAGCGCCTCGGTAGGAGCGGGAGACAATGAGCAGTTCTTC.